This entry is about one T cell receptor (beta chain). These data originate in a study of blood T cell repertoires in COVID-19. Study context: The study drew acute and convalescent COVID-19 samples from the United States, Italy and Spain.

Trimming cost V 0 bases and J 6 bases, with 9 bases left between them. The germline V gene encodes CDR1 SGHRS and CDR2 YFSETQ. The CDR3 is 13 amino acids. Some clones are missing from TCRdb's copy, which holds only in-frame ones; the method was immunoSEQ multiplex PCR. This table holds approximately 150,000 clones, around 89% found once. The chain couples TRBV5-1 to TRBJ1-2; D might be TRBD1 (5 bases). The TCR was taken from a young man with COVID-19, enrolled during active disease. The sequenced sample was peripheral blood. The CDR3 loop is CASSLGRVDGYTF. DNA of the CDR3: TGCGCCAGCAGCTTGGGCAGGGTGGATGGCTACACCTTC.